Below, 27 T cell receptor beta chains from the same sample are listed, as sequenced in a study of early T cells in non-severe SARS-CoV-2 infection. From the 5' RACE reads, TCRdb called clonotypes with MiXCR, one entry per CDR3 protein. The profile shows around 77,000 distinct CDR3 sequences, 10% to 15% of them singletons. Sequencing used whole blood, obtained at baseline. These receptor sequences come from an adult who was a healthcare worker with PCR-confirmed SARS-CoV-2 infection or an uninfected control (not recorded which). The donor label of this sample is uncertain.

This clonotype was seen a handful of times. The chain is built from TRBV27 and TRBJ2-2, with 11 bases fitting TRBD2. V lost 7 bases to trimming and J lost 6 bases; unmatched junction nucleotides: 7. Germline CDR1 and CDR2: MNHEY and SMNVEV (reference sequence). The CDR3 totals 15 residues. The CDR3 region is CASTTSGRPPGELFF. CDR3 DNA: TGTGCCAGCACTACTAGCGGGAGACCCCCCGGGGAGCTGTTTTTT.

The table lists this clonotype with many counts. V is TRBV12-5 and J is TRBJ2-5; 8 bases align to TRBD1. The V gene's germline CDR1 is LGHNT and CDR2 FRNRAP. The CDR3 extends over 14 amino acids. Germline trimming cut 1 base from V and 2 bases from J; bases unmatched to any gene: 0. Here the CDR3 DNA reads TGTGCTAGTGGTTTGGGGACAGGGCAAGAGACCCAGTACTTC. Translating gives CASGLGTGQETQYF.

This clonotype was counted a few times. The V call is TRBV20-1, the J call TRBJ2-7; 9 nucleotides match TRBD2. V lost 8 bases to trimming and J lost 6 bases; unmatched junction nucleotides: 14. The length of the CDR3 is 14 residues. Germline lookup yields CDR1 DFQATT and CDR2 SNEGSKA (reference sequence). CDR3 amino acids: CSSTGAGGPCEQYF. CDR3 nucleotides: TGCAGTTCAACGGGTGCGGGAGGGCCTTGCGAGCAGTACTTC.

This clonotype has a count of ten or more. The V and J genes are TRBV9 and TRBJ2-2; unclear D gene. Germline V gene lookup returns CDR1 SGDLS and CDR2 YYNGEE. Trimming shortened V by 0 bases and J by 4 bases, and 7 bases separated the two germline ends. There are 14 residues in the CDR3. The CDR3 DNA reads TGTGCCAGCAGCGTAGAGCAGGCCACCGGGGAGCTGTTTTTT. Encoded protein: CASSVEQATGELFF.

This clonotype was detected many times. The rearrangement links TRBV9 to TRBJ2-3, with TRBD2 matching over 10 bases. Per germline, CDR1 SGDLS and CDR2 YYNGEE. V gave up 8 bases and J gave up 6 bases; unmatched junction bases: 6. This CDR3 is built from 13 residues. CDR3 sequence: CASTSGTDDTQYF. In DNA, the CDR3 is TGTGCCAGTACTAGCGGGACCGACGATACGCAGTATTTT.

The table lists this clonotype with a few counts. The chain couples TRBV19 to TRBJ1-2; a possible D gene is TRBD1 (6 bases). V was shortened by 7 bases and J by 3 bases, with 15 bases between the two germline ends. The CDR3 covers 14 residues. The germline gives CDR1 LNHDA, CDR2 SQIVND (reference sequence). The DNA of the CDR3 is TGTGCCAGTACCCCCCGGGGGCGGGACTATGGCTACACCTTC. It codes for CASTPRGRDYGYTF.

The chain recombines TRBV11-2 with TRBJ1-2; D perhaps matches TRBD1 (5 bases). V was cut by 3 bases and J by 12 bases, with 14 bases left in between. Germline CDR1 reads SGHAT; CDR2 reads FQNNGV. This CDR3 is 12 amino acids long. The chain's CDR3 is CASSFSRDSNTF. The CDR3 DNA reads as TGTGCCAGCAGCTTTTCCAGGGATAGTAACACCTTC.

This clonotype has a handful of counts. The genes are TRBV7-8 and TRBJ2-7; D remains ambiguous. The CDR3 is 14 amino acids. The V end was cut by 7 bases, the J end by 2 bases, with 15 bases between. Germline CDR1 is SGHVS and CDR2 is FQNEAQ. This CDR3 reads CASTLLSGPYEQYF. For the CDR3, the DNA is TGTGCCAGCACCCTCCTCTCGGGTCCCTACGAGCAGTACTTC.

This clonotype showed up just a few times. The J gene is TRBJ1-2, the V gene TRBV3-1; D call uncertain. Germline V gene sequence: CDR1 LGHDT, CDR2 YNNKEL (reference sequence). The CDR3 spans 12 residues. V lost 2 bases, J lost 8 bases, and 9 bases lay in between. The CDR3 nucleotides are TGTGCCAGCAGCCAATCGAAGGGCGGCTACACCTTC. Translating gives CASSQSKGGYTF.

The rearrangement links TRBV5-1 to TRBJ2-7; D remains unclear. CDR1 is SGHRS and CDR2 is YFSETQ in the germline V gene. Trimming pared 5 bases from V and 3 bases from J, leaving 6 bases between. This CDR3 spans 11 amino acids. CDR3 amino acids: CASSSFYEQYF. DNA for the CDR3: TGCGCCAGCAGTTCGTTCTACGAGCAGTACTTC.

This clonotype was seen at least ten times. The chain combines TRBV6-2 or TRBV6-3 with TRBJ2-5, with D possibly called TRBD1 or TRBD2 (5 bases each). CDR1 and CDR2 from the germline V gene are MNHEY and SVGEGT. The CDR3 is made up of 14 amino acids. V dropped 2 bases and J dropped 1 base, with 8 bases sitting between them. In DNA form, the CDR3 reads TGTGCCAGCAGTTACGACGGGACCCAAGAGACCCAGTACTTC. It yields the protein CASSYDGTQETQYF.

This clonotype has a handful of counts. V gene TRBV7-2 combines with J gene TRBJ2-7; D is perhaps TRBD2 (6 bases). Looked up from germline, CDR1 is SGHTA and CDR2 is FQGNSA. V lost 2 bases and J lost 7, with 21 bases in between. The CDR3 is 16 amino acids. The DNA for the CDR3 is TGTGCCAGCAGCTTATTTAGCTCGGCGGGATTCGGGGAGCAGTACTTC. Translation: CASSLFSSAGFGEQYF.

This clonotype turned up a few times. CDR3 DNA sequence: TGTGCCAGCAGCTTGGACGGTGTCTACAATGAGCAGTTCTTC. Translated, it gives CASSLDGVYNEQFF. This sequence joins TRBV5-6 and TRBJ2-1; D ambiguous. V dropped 0 bases and J dropped 3 bases, with 7 bases sitting between them. The CDR3 consists of 14 residues. Looked up from germline, CDR1 is SGHDT and CDR2 is YYEEEE. Variable domain in full (rest from reference TRBV5-6 and TRBJ2-1): DAGVTQSPTHLIKTRGQQVTLRCSPKSGHDTVSWYQQALGQGPQFIFQYYEEEERQRGNFPDRFSGHQFPNYSSELNVNALLLGDSALYLCASSLDGVYNEQFFGPGTRLTVL.

This clonotype was observed a few times. This chain joins TRBV7-2 and TRBJ1-1, with D perhaps TRBD1 (5 bases). V was clipped by 1 base and J by 3 bases, with 18 bases between them. This CDR3 is 17 amino acids long. The germline gives CDR1 SGHTA, CDR2 FQGNSA. The CDR3 is CASSLVGCQGLYTEAFF. CDR3 bases: TGTGCCAGCAGCTTAGTAGGTTGCCAGGGTCTATACACTGAAGCTTTCTTT.

The chain has TRBV12-3 or TRBV12-4 and TRBJ2-7; the D call may be TRBD1 or TRBD2 (5 bases each). Deletions cut 3 bases from V and 3 bases from J, with 15 bases between. The CDR3 contains 15 residues. The CDR3 loop reads CASSFRGRTGYEQYF. CDR3 nucleotides: TGTGCCAGCAGTTTTCGGGGTCGAACAGGCTACGAGCAGTACTTC.

The CDR3 bases are TGTGCCATCACCTCGAACTATGGCTACACCTTC. Its translation: CAITSNYGYTF. This chain joins TRBV10-3 and TRBJ1-2, with no clear D. V lost 7 bases, J lost 2 bases, and 5 bases lay in between. This CDR3 comprises 11 residues. Germline CDR1 reads ENHRY; CDR2 reads SYGVKD.

This clonotype appeared many times. In nucleotides, the CDR3 is TGTGCCAGTAAGAACGACGGGACAGATACGCAGTATTTT. This sequence encodes CASKNDGTDTQYF. The chain uses TRBV19 and TRBJ2-3; D unclear. Germline CDR1 and CDR2: LNHDA and SQIVND (reference sequence). The CDR3 is made up of 13 amino acids. V was shortened by 7 bases and J by 3 bases, with 11 bases between the two germline ends.

The CDR3 reads CASSQDRVLNEQFF. CDR3 nucleotides: TGCGCCAGCAGCCAAGACAGGGTTTTGAATGAGCAGTTCTTC. The chain carries TRBV4-3 and TRBJ2-1, with D possibly TRBD1 on 5 matching bases. V was trimmed by 0 bases and J by 7 bases, leaving 10 bases between them. Per the germline V gene, CDR1 is LGHNA and CDR2 is YSLEER. CDR3 length: 14 amino acids.

The chain combines TRBV11-2 with TRBJ2-7; perhaps TRBD2 as D (6 bases). The CDR3 is 14 residues long. CDR1 is SGHAT and CDR2 is FQNNGV in the germline V gene. Trimming cost V 1 base and J 2 bases, with 9 bases left between them. The CDR3 nucleotides read TGTGCCAGCAGCTTAGTGGCGGGAACCTACGAGCAGTACTTC. Protein sequence: CASSLVAGTYEQYF.

This clonotype has a count of ten or more. The chain uses TRBV7-3 and TRBJ2-5; 9 bases align to TRBD2. CDR3 length: 15 amino acids. Germline CDR1 is SGHTA and CDR2 is FQGTGA. Trimming removed 1 base from V and 5 bases from J; junction bases left unmatched: 5. CDR3 bases: TGTGCCAGCAGCTTAAACGGCGGGAGGGCGGAGACCCAGTACTTC. Its protein is CASSLNGGRAETQYF. Drawing the rest from reference TRBV7-3 and TRBJ2-5, the complete variable domain is GAGVSQTPSNKVTEKGKYVELRCDPISGHTALYWYRQSLGQGPEFLIYFQGTGAADDSGLPNDRFFAVRPEGSVSTLKIQRTERGDSAVYLCASSLNGGRAETQYFGPGTRLLVL.

CDR3 in DNA: TGTGCCAGCAGTTACTCGAGGCAAAATGAGCAGTTCTTC. Translated, it gives CASSYSRQNEQFF. The V and J genes are TRBV6-2 or TRBV6-3 and TRBJ2-1, with D uncertain. V was clipped by 0 bases and J by 7 bases, with 7 bases between them. Germline assignment: CDR1 MNHEY and CDR2 SVGEGT. The CDR3 extends over 13 amino acids.

The chain combines TRBV14 with TRBJ2-1; no clear D gene. The germline CDR1 and CDR2 sequences are SGHDN and FVKESK. The CDR3 spans 13 residues. Trimming shortened V by 1 base and J by 10 bases, and 11 bases separated the two germline ends. The CDR3 here is CASSQGLQLEQFF. As DNA, the CDR3 is TGTGCCAGCAGCCAAGGGCTCCAGCTAGAGCAGTTCTTC.

This rearrangement joins TRBV7-2 to TRBJ2-5, with 8 bases lining up with TRBD2. This CDR3 is 14 amino acids long. The trim removed 5 bases at V and 4 bases at J, leaving 6 bases unmatched. Germline CDR1 SGHTA, CDR2 FQGNSA. The CDR3 DNA follows: TGTGCCAGCAGCGTCGGGGGGGCCGGAGAGACCCAGTACTTC. Its translation is CASSVGGAGETQYF.

There are many counts of this clonotype. The chain recombines TRBV5-4 with TRBJ2-3; 7 bases fit TRBD1. The CDR3 has 15 amino acids. Germline CDR1 reads SGHNT; CDR2 reads YYREEE (reference sequence). Germline trimming cut 9 bases from V and 2 bases from J; bases unmatched to any gene: 12. CDR3 loop: CAIRDLTGATDTQYF. DNA for the CDR3: TGTGCCATTCGGGATCTTACAGGGGCCACAGATACGCAGTATTTT.

The DNA of the CDR3 is TGCGCCAGCAGCTTAAAGGGTGGAAACACTGAAGCTTTCTTT. Translated: CASSLKGGNTEAFF. V gene TRBV4-1 combines with J gene TRBJ1-1; D remains ambiguous. The CDR3 is 14 residues long. CDR1 is MGHRA, CDR2 YSYEKL, per germline. Trimming took 5 bases from V and 2 from J, leaving 12 bases between them.

This clonotype was seen a few times. The V and J genes are TRBV14 and TRBJ2-3; 9 bases are shared with TRBD2. This CDR3 is built from 17 residues. Germline CDR1 is SGHDN and CDR2 is FVKESK. Germline trimming cut 4 bases from V and 4 bases from J; bases unmatched to any gene: 12. CDR3 DNA: TGTGCCAGCAGCCTCCTTCGGGCTAGCGGGACCCCAGATACGCAGTATTTT. The encoded protein is CASSLLRASGTPDTQYF.

This clonotype was picked up many times. The J gene is TRBJ1-2, the V gene TRBV9; no definite D call. This CDR3 is built from 13 residues. The V end lost 0 bases, the J end lost 8 bases, and 11 bases lay between the germline ends. Germline assignment: CDR1 SGDLS and CDR2 YYNGEE. The CDR3 reads CASSVVRQQGYTF. CDR3 coding DNA: TGTGCCAGCAGCGTAGTACGCCAGCAGGGCTACACCTTC.